The next 11 T cell receptor beta chains were all read from a single sample in a study of T cell repertoires in cytomegalovirus infection. TCRdb used MiXCR to reprocess the reads, holding one entry per CDR3 protein. The data contain 600,000 to 800,000 distinct CDR3 sequences, about 24% of them seen just once; the ten biggest clones take up approximately 8%. Material: CD8+ T cells from PBMCs. These receptors were collected from a human donor in good health (CMV status not recorded). Some clones in this sample may be carry-over from other donors' samples.

This clonotype was seen only a few times. This sequence joins TRBV7-9 and TRBJ1-1, with 10 bases fitting TRBD1. The length of the CDR3 is 14 residues. The V gene's germline CDR1 is SEHNR and CDR2 FQNEAQ (reference sequence). J lost 8 bases, V lost 4 bases, and 7 bases had no gene match. The CDR3 DNA reads as TGTGCCAGCAGCTCAGCACCGGACAGGGGGGAAGCTTTCTTT. This sequence encodes CASSSAPDRGEAFF.

The J gene is TRBJ2-7, the V gene TRBV28, with D unclear. The germline V gene encodes CDR1 MDHEN and CDR2 SYDVKM. Trimming left V 5 bases short and J 3 bases short, with 11 bases between. CDR3 length: 13 residues. CDR3 bases: TGTGCCAGCAGTACCACGGACCGCTACGAGCAGTACGTC. It specifies CASSTTDRYEQYV.

The V call is TRBV28, the J call TRBJ1-5; D is perhaps TRBD1 (5 bases). This CDR3 has 15 amino acids. In germline, CDR1 is MDHEN, CDR2 SYDVKM. Trimming removed 7 bases at V and 2 bases at J, with 15 bases between. The CDR3 reads CASTYPWGGNQPQHF. CDR3 coding DNA: TGTGCCAGCACTTACCCCTGGGGCGGCAATCAGCCCCAGCATTTT.

The V gene is TRBV6-5, the J gene TRBJ2-2; D is possibly TRBD1 (5 bases). Per germline, CDR1 MNHEY and CDR2 SVGAGI. This CDR3 has 14 residues. Trimming took off 5 bases at V and 5 bases at J, with 12 bases between the two ends. The CDR3 sequence: CASSTTDLTGELFF. Written as DNA, the CDR3 is TGTGCCAGCAGTACGACAGATTTAACCGGGGAGCTGTTTTTT.

This clonotype was detected many times. V usage is TRBV6-2 or TRBV6-3 and J usage is TRBJ2-1, with 10 bases matching TRBD2. Germline V gene sequence: CDR1 MNHEY, CDR2 SVGEGT. V shed 6 bases, J shed 2 bases, and the junction held 10 bases outside the gene matches. The CDR3 sequence is 17 residues long. CDR3 amino acids: CASRPLLAGDAYNEQFF. As DNA, the CDR3 is TGTGCCAGCAGACCTCTCCTAGCGGGGGATGCCTACAATGAGCAGTTCTTC.

For the CDR3, the DNA is TGTGCCAGCAGCCCTTACAGGGGCGGAGAAGCTTTCTTT. This encodes CASSPYRGGEAFF. The chain is built from TRBV14 and TRBJ1-1; 7 bases fit TRBD1. Germline V gene data show CDR1 as SGHDN and CDR2 as FVKESK. After removal of 4 bases from V and 8 bases from J, the junction contained 7 bases not matched to a gene. The CDR3 length is 13 residues.

This clonotype was detected a few times. V usage is TRBV6-2 or TRBV6-3 and J usage is TRBJ2-3; D is uncertain. The CDR3 has 14 residues. V was trimmed by 7 bases and J by 4 bases, leaving 15 bases between them. Per the germline V gene, CDR1 is MNHEY and CDR2 is SVGEGT. The CDR3 DNA reads TGTGCCAGCATCGAGGACCCCCGGGCAGATACGCAGTATTTT. This encodes CASIEDPRADTQYF.

This chain joins TRBV6-4 and TRBJ1-1; D unclear. The CDR3 extends over 15 amino acids. V was shortened by 0 bases and J by 0 bases, with 8 bases between the two germline ends. Germline CDR1 and CDR2: MRHNA and SNTAGT. The CDR3 region has the DNA TGTGCCAGCAGTGACTCGGACCTCATGAACACTGAAGCTTTCTTT. Translating it yields CASSDSDLMNTEAFF.

This clonotype was recorded only once. The chain recombines TRBV10-3 with TRBJ2-3, with 8 nucleotides matching TRBD1. With 3 bases clipped from V and 2 bases from J, the junction kept 16 bases outside the gene matches. From germline, CDR1 is ENHRY and CDR2 SYGVKD. This CDR3 has 19 amino acids. The CDR3 DNA is TGTGCCATCAGTGAAGTCCGGCAGCGACAGGGGTCCATCACAGATACGCAGTATTTT. Protein sequence: CAISEVRQRQGSITDTQYF.

The rearrangement joins TRBV7-9 to TRBJ1-2, with D uncertain. CDR1 is SEHNR and CDR2 is FQNEAQ in the germline V gene (reference sequence). This CDR3 has 10 amino acids. V was pared by 5 bases and J by 8 bases, with 6 bases between. In nucleotides, the CDR3 is TGTGCCAGCAGCGGTGGGGGCTACACCTTC. Amino acid sequence: CASSGGGYTF.

V usage is TRBV5-6 and J usage is TRBJ2-1, with 16 bases matching TRBD2. Germline V CDR1 and CDR2: SGHDT, YYEEEE. With 2 bases clipped from V and 4 bases from J, the junction kept 6 bases outside the gene matches. This CDR3 spans 18 amino acids. The DNA for the CDR3 is TGTGCCAGCAGCTTCGGGACTAGCGGGGGGGCTCCTTACAATGAGCAGTTCTTC. Its protein product is CASSFGTSGGAPYNEQFF.